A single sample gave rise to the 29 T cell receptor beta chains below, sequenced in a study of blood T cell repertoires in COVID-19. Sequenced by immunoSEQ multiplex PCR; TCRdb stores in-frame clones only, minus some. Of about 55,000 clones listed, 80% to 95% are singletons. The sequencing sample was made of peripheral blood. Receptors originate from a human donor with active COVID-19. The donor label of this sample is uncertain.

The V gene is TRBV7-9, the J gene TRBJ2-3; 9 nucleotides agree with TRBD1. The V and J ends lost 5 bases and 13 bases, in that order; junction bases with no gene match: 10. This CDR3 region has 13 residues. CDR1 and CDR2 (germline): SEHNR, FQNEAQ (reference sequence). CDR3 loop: CASSLNSRDREYF. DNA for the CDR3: TGTGCCAGCAGCCTGAACTCCCGGGACAGGGAGTATTTT.

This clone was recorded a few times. CDR3 nucleotides: TGCGCCAGCAGTGACGGCAGGGCTGACACCGGGGAGCTGTTTTTT. Translated, it gives CASSDGRADTGELFF. The rearrangement joins TRBV10-1 to TRBJ2-2; maybe TRBD1 (5 bases). V was cut by 3 bases and J by 3 bases, with 11 bases left in between. Germline CDR1 reads WNHNN; CDR2 reads SYGVQD (reference sequence). CDR3 size: 15 residues.

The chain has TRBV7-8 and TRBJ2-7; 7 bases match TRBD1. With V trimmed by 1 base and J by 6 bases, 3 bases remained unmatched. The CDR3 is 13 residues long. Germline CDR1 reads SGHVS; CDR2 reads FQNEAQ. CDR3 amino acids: CASSLDDRAEQYV. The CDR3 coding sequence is TGTGCCAGCAGCTTAGACGACAGGGCCGAGCAGTACGTC.

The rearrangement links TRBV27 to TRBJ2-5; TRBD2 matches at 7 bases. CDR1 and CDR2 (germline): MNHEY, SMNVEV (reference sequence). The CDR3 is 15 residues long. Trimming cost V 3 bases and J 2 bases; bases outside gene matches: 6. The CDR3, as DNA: TGTGCCAGCAGTTTGGGCGGGAGTGGTCAAGAGACCCAGTACTTC. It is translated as CASSLGGSGQETQYF.

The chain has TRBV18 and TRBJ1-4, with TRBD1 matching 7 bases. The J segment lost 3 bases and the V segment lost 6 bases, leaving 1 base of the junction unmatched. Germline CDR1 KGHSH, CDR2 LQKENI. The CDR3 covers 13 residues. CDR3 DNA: TGTGCCAGCTCCGGGACAGCTAATGAAAAACTGTTTTTT. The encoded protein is CASSGTANEKLFF.

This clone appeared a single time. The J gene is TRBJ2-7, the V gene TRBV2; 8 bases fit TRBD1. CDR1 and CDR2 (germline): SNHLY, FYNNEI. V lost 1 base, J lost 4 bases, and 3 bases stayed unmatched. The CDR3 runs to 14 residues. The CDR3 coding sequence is TGTGCCAGCAGTGAAGACAGGGGGTCGTACGAGCAGTACTTC. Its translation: CASSEDRGSYEQYF.

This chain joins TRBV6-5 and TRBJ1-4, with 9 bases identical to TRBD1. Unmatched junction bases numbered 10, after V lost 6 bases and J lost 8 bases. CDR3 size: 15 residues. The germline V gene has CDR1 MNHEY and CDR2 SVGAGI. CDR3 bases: TGTGCCAGCAGCTCGCAGGGACAGGGAGTGGAAAAACTGTTTTTT. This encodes CASSSQGQGVEKLFF.

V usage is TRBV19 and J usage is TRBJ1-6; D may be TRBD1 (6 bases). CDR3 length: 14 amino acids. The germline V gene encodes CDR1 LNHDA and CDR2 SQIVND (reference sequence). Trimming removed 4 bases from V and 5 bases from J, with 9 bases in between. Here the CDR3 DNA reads TGTGCCAGTAGTAATGGGGGCCATAATTCACCCCTCCACTTT. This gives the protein CASSNGGHNSPLHF.

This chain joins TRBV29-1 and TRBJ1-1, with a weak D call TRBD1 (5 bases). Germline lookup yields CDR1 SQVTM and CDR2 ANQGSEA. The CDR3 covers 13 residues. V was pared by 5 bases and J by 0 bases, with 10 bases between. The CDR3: CSVSDRLNTEAFF. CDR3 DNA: TGCAGCGTTTCCGACAGACTGAACACTGAAGCTTTCTTT. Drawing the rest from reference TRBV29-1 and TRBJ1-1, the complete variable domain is SAVISQKPSRDICQRGTSLTIQCQVDSQVTMMFWYRQQPGQSLTLIATANQGSEATYESGFVIDKFPISRPNLTFSTLTVSNMSPEDSSIYLCSVSDRLNTEAFFGQGTRLTVV.

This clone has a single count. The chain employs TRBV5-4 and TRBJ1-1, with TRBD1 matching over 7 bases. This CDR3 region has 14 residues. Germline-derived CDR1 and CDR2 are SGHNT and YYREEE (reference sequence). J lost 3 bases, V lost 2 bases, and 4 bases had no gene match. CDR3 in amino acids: CASSLGGGYTEAFF. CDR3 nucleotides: TGTGCCAGCAGCTTAGGGGGCGGTTACACTGAAGCTTTCTTT.

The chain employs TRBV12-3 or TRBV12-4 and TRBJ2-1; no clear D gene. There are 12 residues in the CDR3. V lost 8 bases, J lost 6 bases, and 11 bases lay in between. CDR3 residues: CASGPRPNEQFF. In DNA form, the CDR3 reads TGTGCCAGCGGCCCCCGCCCCAATGAGCAGTTCTTC.

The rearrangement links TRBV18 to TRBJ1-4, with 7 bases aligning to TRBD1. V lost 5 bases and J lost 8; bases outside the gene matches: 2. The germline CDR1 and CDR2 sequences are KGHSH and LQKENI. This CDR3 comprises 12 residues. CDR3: CASSGQDEKLFF. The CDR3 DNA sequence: TGTGCCAGCTCAGGACAGGACGAAAAACTGTTTTTT. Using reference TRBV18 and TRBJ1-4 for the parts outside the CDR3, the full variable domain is NAGVMQNPRHLVRRRGQEARLRCSPMKGHSHVYWYRQLPEEGLKFMVYLQKENIIDESGMPKERFSAEFPKEGPSILRIQQVVRGDSAAYFCASSGQDEKLFFGSGTQLSVL.

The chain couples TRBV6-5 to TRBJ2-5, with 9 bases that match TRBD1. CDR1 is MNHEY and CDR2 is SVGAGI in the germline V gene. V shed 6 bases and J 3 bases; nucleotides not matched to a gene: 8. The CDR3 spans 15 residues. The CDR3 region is CASSPPGTGKETQYF. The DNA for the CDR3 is TGTGCCAGCAGCCCCCCTGGGACAGGGAAAGAGACCCAGTACTTC.

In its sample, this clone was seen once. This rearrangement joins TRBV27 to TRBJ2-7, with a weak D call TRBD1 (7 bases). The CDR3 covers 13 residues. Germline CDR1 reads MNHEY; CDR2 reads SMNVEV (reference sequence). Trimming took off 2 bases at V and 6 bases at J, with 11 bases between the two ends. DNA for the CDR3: TGTGCCAGCAGTTTAGGAGGGGGCCGCGAGCAGTACTTC. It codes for CASSLGGGREQYF.

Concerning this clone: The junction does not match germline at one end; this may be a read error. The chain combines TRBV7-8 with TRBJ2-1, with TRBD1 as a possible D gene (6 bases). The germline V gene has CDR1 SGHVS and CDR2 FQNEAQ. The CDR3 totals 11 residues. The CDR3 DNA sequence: TGTGCCAGCAGCTCCGGGGACATTCAAGTCTTC. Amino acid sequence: CASSSGDIQVF.

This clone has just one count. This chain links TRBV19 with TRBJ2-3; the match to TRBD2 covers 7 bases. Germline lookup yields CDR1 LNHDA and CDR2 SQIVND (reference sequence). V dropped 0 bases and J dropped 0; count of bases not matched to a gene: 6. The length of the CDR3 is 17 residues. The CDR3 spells CASSIDWGGGSTDTQYF. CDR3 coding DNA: TGTGCCAGTAGTATAGACTGGGGGGGTGGGAGCACAGATACGCAGTATTTT.

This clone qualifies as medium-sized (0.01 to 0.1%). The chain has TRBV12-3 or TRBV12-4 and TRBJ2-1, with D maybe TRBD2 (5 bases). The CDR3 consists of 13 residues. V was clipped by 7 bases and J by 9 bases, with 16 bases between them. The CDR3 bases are TGTGCCAGCACCCTGTGGGGAGAAACTGAGCAGTTCTTC. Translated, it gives CASTLWGETEQFF.

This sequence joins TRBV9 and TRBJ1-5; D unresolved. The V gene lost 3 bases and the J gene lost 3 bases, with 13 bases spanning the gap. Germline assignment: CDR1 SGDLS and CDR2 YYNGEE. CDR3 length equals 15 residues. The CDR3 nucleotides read TGTGCCAGCAGCGGGACCCCGGACTTCAATCAGCCCCAGCATTTT. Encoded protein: CASSGTPDFNQPQHF.

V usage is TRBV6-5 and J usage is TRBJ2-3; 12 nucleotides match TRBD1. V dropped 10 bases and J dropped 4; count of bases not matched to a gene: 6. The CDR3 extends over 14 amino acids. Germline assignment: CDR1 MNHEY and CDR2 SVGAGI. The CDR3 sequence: CATTGTGGSDTQYF. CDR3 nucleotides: TGTGCCACCACCGGGACAGGGGGCTCAGATACGCAGTATTTT.

CDR3 in DNA: TGTGCCAGCAGTTACCCGACAGGGAGCTATGGCTACACCTTC. Protein sequence: CASSYPTGSYGYTF. This chain connects TRBV28 to TRBJ1-2; 7 positions match TRBD1. The V gene end was trimmed by 4 bases and the J gene end by 4 bases; junction bases not matched to a gene: 6. Germline V CDR1 and CDR2: MDHEN, SYDVKM. CDR3 length: 14 residues.

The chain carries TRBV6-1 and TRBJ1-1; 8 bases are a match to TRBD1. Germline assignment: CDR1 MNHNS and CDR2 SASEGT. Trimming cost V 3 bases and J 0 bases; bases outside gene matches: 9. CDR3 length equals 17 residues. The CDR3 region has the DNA TGTGCCAGCAGTGACCCCCAGGGGGCCGGTTTGAACACTGAAGCTTTCTTT. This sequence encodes CASSDPQGAGLNTEAFF.

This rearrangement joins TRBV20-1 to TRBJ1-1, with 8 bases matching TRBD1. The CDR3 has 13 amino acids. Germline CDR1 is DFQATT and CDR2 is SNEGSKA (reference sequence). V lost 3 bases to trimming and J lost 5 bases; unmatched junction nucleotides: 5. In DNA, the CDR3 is TGCAGTGCTAGTGACAGGGGAGAAACTGAAGCTTTCTTT. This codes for CSASDRGETEAFF.

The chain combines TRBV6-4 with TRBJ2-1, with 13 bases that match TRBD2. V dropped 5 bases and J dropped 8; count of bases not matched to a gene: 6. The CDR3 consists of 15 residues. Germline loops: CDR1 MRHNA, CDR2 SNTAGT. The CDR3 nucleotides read TGTGCCAGCAGTCCGGGACTAGCGGGATCACATGAGCAGTTCTTC. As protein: CASSPGLAGSHEQFF.

CDR3 in amino acids: CASSIVYAEYYEQYV. The DNA for the CDR3 is TGTGCCAGTAGTATAGTTTACGCGGAGTACTACGAGCAGTACGTC. The chain recombines TRBV19 with TRBJ2-7, with no clear D. The germline CDR1 and CDR2 sequences are LNHDA and SQIVND (reference sequence). The CDR3 has 15 residues. V dropped 1 base and J dropped 3 bases, with 13 bases sitting between them.

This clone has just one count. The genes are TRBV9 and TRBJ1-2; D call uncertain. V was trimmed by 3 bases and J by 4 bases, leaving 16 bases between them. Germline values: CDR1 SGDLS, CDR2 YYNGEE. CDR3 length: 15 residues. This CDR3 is CASSESTSRGYGYTF. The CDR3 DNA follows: TGTGCCAGCAGCGAAAGCACCTCACGGGGCTATGGCTACACCTTC. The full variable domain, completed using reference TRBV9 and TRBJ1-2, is DSGVTQTPKHLITATGQRVTLRCSPRSGDLSVYWYQQSLDQGLQFLIQYYNGEERAKGNILERFSAQQFPDLHSELNLSSLELGDSALYFCASSESTSRGYGYTFGSGTRLTVV.

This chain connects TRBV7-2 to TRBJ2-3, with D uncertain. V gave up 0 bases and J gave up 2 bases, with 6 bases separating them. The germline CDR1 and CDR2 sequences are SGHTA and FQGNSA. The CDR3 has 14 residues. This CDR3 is CASSLAALTDTQYF. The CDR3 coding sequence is TGTGCCAGCAGCTTAGCGGCCCTCACAGATACGCAGTATTTT.

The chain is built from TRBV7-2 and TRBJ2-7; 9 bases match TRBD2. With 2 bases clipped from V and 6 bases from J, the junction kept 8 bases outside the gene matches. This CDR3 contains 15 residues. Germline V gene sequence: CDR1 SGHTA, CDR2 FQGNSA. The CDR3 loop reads CASSLSPGLAGEQYF. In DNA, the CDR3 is TGTGCCAGCAGCTTATCCCCGGGACTAGCCGGCGAGCAGTACTTC.

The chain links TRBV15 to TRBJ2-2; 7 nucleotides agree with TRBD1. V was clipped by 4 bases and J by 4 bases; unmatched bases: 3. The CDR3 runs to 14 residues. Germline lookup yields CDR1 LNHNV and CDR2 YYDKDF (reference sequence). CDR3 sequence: CATSTYRGTGELFF. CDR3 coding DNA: TGTGCCACCAGCACGTACAGGGGCACCGGGGAGCTGTTTTTT.

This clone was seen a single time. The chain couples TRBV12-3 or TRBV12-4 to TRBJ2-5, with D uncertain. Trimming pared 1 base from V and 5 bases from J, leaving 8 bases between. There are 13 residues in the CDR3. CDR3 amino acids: CASSLVRRETQYF. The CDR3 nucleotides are TGTGCCAGCAGTTTAGTTCGGCGGGAGACCCAGTACTTC.